One and the same sample provided the 29 T cell receptor beta chains below, sequenced in a study of shared clonotypes between healthy human individuals. It was CD45RO-negative cells, positively selected for CCR7, that made up naive CD8 cells, with terminally differentiated effector memory CD45RA+ cells excluded. Some clones are missing from TCRdb's copy, which holds only in-frame ones; the method was immunoSEQ multiplex PCR. This repertoire shows 600,000 or so clones, around 96% found once; its top ten account for around 0.12%. Sequenced material: naive CD8+ T cells sorted from blood. These receptors all stem from a woman in her thirties in good health.

This chain connects TRBV9 to TRBJ2-1; TRBD2 matches 10 bases. From germline, CDR1 is SGDLS and CDR2 YYNGEE. This CDR3 comprises 16 residues. V was clipped by 0 bases and J by 3 bases; unmatched bases: 3. The CDR3, as DNA: TGTGCCAGCAGCGTAGCGATAGCGGGGGGCTACAATGAGCAGTTCTTC. Translating gives CASSVAIAGGYNEQFF.

The rearrangement uses TRBV29-1 and TRBJ2-1; TRBD2 aligns across 11 bases. The germline V gene has CDR1 SQVTM and CDR2 ANQGSEA. The CDR3 consists of 17 residues. J gave up 4 bases and V 0 bases, and 8 bases lay outside the gene matches. CDR3 sequence (DNA): TGCAGCGTTGAAGATCCCTGGGGGACTAGCGGTTACAATGAGCAGTTCTTC. Translating it yields CSVEDPWGTSGYNEQFF.

V is TRBV28 and J is TRBJ2-7, with D maybe TRBD2 (5 bases). Trimming pared 3 bases from V and 7 bases from J, leaving 16 bases between. The CDR3 runs 14 residues. Germline CDR1 is MDHEN and CDR2 is SYDVKM. This CDR3 reads CASSLRAGFGEQYF. CDR3 in DNA: TGTGCCAGCAGTTTGAGGGCAGGCTTTGGTGAGCAGTACTTC.

The chain carries TRBV7-9 and TRBJ1-1; 10 bases line up with TRBD1. The length of the CDR3 is 16 residues. Unmatched junction bases numbered 12, after V lost 5 bases and J lost 6 bases. Germline CDR1 SEHNR, CDR2 FQNEAQ (reference sequence). The CDR3 loop is CASSTTRDRGYSEAFF. CDR3 sequence (DNA): TGTGCCAGCAGCACAACCAGGGACAGGGGATACTCTGAAGCTTTCTTT.

CDR3 in amino acids: CASSLVHPSPDQETQYF. As DNA, the CDR3 is TGTGCCAGCAGCTTAGTACATCCCTCCCCAGACCAAGAGACCCAGTACTTC. This sequence joins TRBV7-9 and TRBJ2-5, with D hard to call. V was cut by 1 base and J by 0 bases, with 15 bases left in between. Germline V gene data show CDR1 as SEHNR and CDR2 as FQNEAQ (reference sequence). This CDR3 comprises 17 residues.

This sequence joins TRBV5-1 and TRBJ2-3, with 10 bases that match TRBD1. CDR1 is SGHRS, CDR2 YFSETQ, per germline. Trimming cost V 7 bases and J 1 base; bases outside gene matches: 3. The CDR3 contains 14 residues. CDR3 amino acids: CASSGTGGTDTQYF. CDR3 coding DNA: TGCGCCAGCTCCGGGACAGGGGGCACAGATACGCAGTATTTT.

Points on this clone: This CDR3 is also generated by other DNA sequences in the sample. The rearrangement joins TRBV7-9 to TRBJ2-7; a possible D gene is TRBD2 (6 bases). V lost 3 bases, J lost 0 bases, and 9 bases lay in between. The V gene's germline CDR1 is SEHNR and CDR2 FQNEAQ (reference sequence). This CDR3 spans 14 amino acids. The CDR3 spells CASSLAGSSYEQYF. CDR3 sequence (DNA): TGTGCCAGCAGCTTGGCGGGAAGCTCCTACGAGCAGTACTTC.

In nucleotides, the CDR3 is TGTGCCAGCAGTTTAACCTCCGCGGGAGGGGTATACAATGAGCAGTTCTTC. It codes for CASSLTSAGGVYNEQFF. This sequence joins TRBV28 and TRBJ2-1; 9 nucleotides line up with TRBD2. Per germline, CDR1 MDHEN and CDR2 SYDVKM. The V gene end was trimmed by 2 bases and the J gene end by 4 bases; junction bases not matched to a gene: 9. This CDR3 region has 17 residues.

V usage is TRBV5-4 and J usage is TRBJ1-2; D not certain. The V gene lost 1 base and the J gene lost 0 bases, with 7 bases spanning the gap. The CDR3 extends over 14 amino acids. Looked up from germline, CDR1 is SGHNT and CDR2 is YYREEE (reference sequence). The CDR3 DNA is TGTGCCAGCAGCTTGTCCGGTGCTAACTATGGCTACACCTTC. This encodes CASSLSGANYGYTF.

V usage is TRBV4-2 and J usage is TRBJ2-7; D gene uncertain. Germline V gives CDR1 LGHNA, CDR2 YNFKEQ. The CDR3 extends over 15 amino acids. Between the trimmed V and J ends, which lost 0 bases and 4 bases, there was a span of 13 bases. This CDR3 is CASSQDESAWYEQYF. The CDR3 nucleotides are TGTGCCAGCAGCCAAGATGAATCGGCTTGGTACGAGCAGTACTTC.

The gene calls are TRBV11-2 and TRBJ2-1; D call uncertain. Per germline, CDR1 SGHAT and CDR2 FQNNGV. V lost 3 bases to trimming and J lost 6 bases, with 12 bases between them. This CDR3 is 14 amino acids long. DNA for the CDR3: TGTGCCAGCAGCTTCCCCGACGGTTCCAATGAGCAGTTCTTC. Translation gives CASSFPDGSNEQFF.

This clone was seen only once. The V call is TRBV5-4, the J call TRBJ2-7; TRBD2 is a possible D gene (6 bases). Trimming removed 0 bases at V and 6 bases at J, with 10 bases between. The CDR3 covers 13 residues. Germline V gene data show CDR1 as SGHNT and CDR2 as YYREEE (reference sequence). The CDR3 loop is CASSLGGDGEQYF. CDR3 nucleotide sequence: TGTGCCAGCAGCTTGGGGGGGGACGGCGAGCAGTACTTC.

This rearrangement joins TRBV27 to TRBJ2-1; maybe TRBD2 (6 bases). Between the trimmed V and J ends, which lost 6 bases and 10 bases, there was a span of 13 bases. Looked up from germline, CDR1 is MNHEY and CDR2 is SMNVEV (reference sequence). The CDR3 length is 12 residues. As DNA, the CDR3 is TGTGCCAGCAGGGGAGGCCTCAGGGAGCAGTTCTTC. Its translation is CASRGGLREQFF.

The V and J genes are TRBV2 and TRBJ1-2; D gene uncertain. The length of the CDR3 is 14 residues. Germline-derived CDR1 and CDR2 are SNHLY and FYNNEI. Trimming pared 0 bases from V and 4 bases from J, leaving 9 bases between. The CDR3 is CASSEALYGYGYTF. The CDR3 DNA reads TGTGCCAGCAGTGAAGCGCTGTACGGCTATGGCTACACCTTC.

The chain carries TRBV5-1 and TRBJ2-5, with D perhaps given as TRBD1 or TRBD2 (5 bases each). This CDR3 comprises 15 residues. The V end was cut by 0 bases, the J end by 4 bases, with 13 bases between. The germline CDR1 and CDR2 sequences are SGHRS and YFSETQ. The CDR3 loop is CASSLDGGKVETQYF. The CDR3 DNA sequence: TGCGCCAGCAGCTTGGATGGGGGAAAGGTAGAGACCCAGTACTTC.

The gene calls are TRBV7-9 and TRBJ2-5, with 13 bases identical to TRBD2. After removal of 5 bases from V and 4 bases from J, the junction contained 7 bases not matched to a gene. CDR3 length: 16 amino acids. Germline values: CDR1 SEHNR, CDR2 FQNEAQ (reference sequence). The CDR3 DNA reads TGTGCCAGCAGCCCACGGACTAGCGGGAGAGGAGAGACCCAGTACTTC. This encodes CASSPRTSGRGETQYF.

The chain uses TRBV2 and TRBJ1-2; D might be TRBD1 (5 bases). Germline CDR1 SNHLY, CDR2 FYNNEI. The CDR3 totals 16 residues. V dropped 6 bases and J dropped 2 bases, with 19 bases sitting between them. The DNA of the CDR3 is TGTGCCAGCAGCCCAACCCGGGACCGACCCAACTATGGCTACACCTTC. Protein product: CASSPTRDRPNYGYTF.

This clone was recorded only once. The chain couples TRBV29-1 to TRBJ2-1, with 9 bases identical to TRBD1. Trimming at V came to 6 bases and at J to 3 bases, leaving 6 bases not matched to a gene. In germline, CDR1 is SQVTM, CDR2 ANQGSEA. This CDR3 is 14 amino acids long. The CDR3 spells CSVETGGGYNEQFF. In nucleotides, the CDR3 is TGCAGCGTCGAAACAGGGGGCGGCTACAATGAGCAGTTCTTC.

The rearrangement links TRBV27 to TRBJ2-1; D call uncertain. In germline, CDR1 is MNHEY, CDR2 SMNVEV (reference sequence). V dropped 2 bases and J dropped 0 bases, with 5 bases sitting between them. The CDR3 runs to 14 residues. CDR3 in amino acids: CASSLDISYNEQFF. Written as DNA, the CDR3 is TGTGCCAGCAGTTTAGACATCTCCTACAATGAGCAGTTCTTC.

A remark on this clone: The sample carries other DNA sequences with the same CDR3. V usage is TRBV6-6 and J usage is TRBJ2-7; D call uncertain. The germline V gene has CDR1 MNHNY and CDR2 SVGAGI (reference sequence). V shed 0 bases and J shed 0 bases, with 6 bases lying between them. CDR3 length: 14 amino acids. The CDR3 sequence is CASSYSGSSYEQYF. Here the CDR3 DNA reads TGTGCCAGCAGTTACTCGGGCAGCTCCTACGAGCAGTACTTC.

The gene calls are TRBV5-5 and TRBJ2-7; TRBD1 is a possible D gene (5 bases). The CDR3 runs to 14 residues. Germline CDR1 is SGHKS and CDR2 is YYEKEE (reference sequence). Trimming took 4 bases from V and 3 from J, leaving 14 bases between them. The CDR3 sequence: CASSPAGSSYEQYF. The DNA of the CDR3 is TGTGCCAGCAGCCCCGCAGGGTCGAGCTACGAGCAGTACTTC.

The chain has TRBV6-6 and TRBJ1-4; TRBD1 might be the D (5 bases). Germline V CDR1 and CDR2: MNHNY, SVGAGI (reference sequence). V was clipped by 8 bases and J by 3 bases, with 10 bases between them. CDR3 length: 13 amino acids. This CDR3 reads CASVEGPNEKLFF. In DNA, the CDR3 is TGTGCCAGCGTAGAGGGACCTAATGAAAAACTGTTTTTT.

This sequence joins TRBV5-1 and TRBJ2-7; a possible D gene is TRBD2 (5 bases). The CDR3 has 15 amino acids. Trimming removed 6 bases from V and 2 bases from J, with 18 bases in between. Germline loops: CDR1 SGHRS, CDR2 YFSETQ. The CDR3 loop is CASKLRGTPTYEQYF. The CDR3 nucleotides read TGCGCCAGCAAACTACGGGGAACCCCTACCTACGAGCAGTACTTC.

This sequence joins TRBV4-1 and TRBJ2-7; TRBD2 agrees at 8 bases. V lost 0 bases and J lost 9; bases outside the gene matches: 16. Germline CDR1 is MGHRA and CDR2 is YSYEKL. This CDR3 region has 17 residues. CDR3 in DNA: TGCGCCAGCAGCCAAGATTTGGAAGCGGGAGTGGCTTTTGGGCAGTACTTC. It specifies CASSQDLEAGVAFGQYF.

This clone was counted between two and nine times. The CDR3: CASSLGQTGELFF. DNA of the CDR3: TGTGCCAGCAGCTTAGGACAGACCGGGGAGCTGTTTTTT. This chain links TRBV7-6 with TRBJ2-2; the D gene is possibly TRBD1 (5 bases). The CDR3 is made up of 13 amino acids. The ends were cut back, 1 base at V and 5 bases at J, with 5 bases in the middle. Germline CDR1 and CDR2: SGHVS and FNYEAQ.

In its sample, this clone was seen many times. The rearrangement joins TRBV19 to TRBJ1-1; 8 nucleotides line up with TRBD1. The CDR3 extends over 15 amino acids. CDR1 LNHDA and CDR2 SQIVND come from the germline V gene (reference sequence). V was clipped by 5 bases and J by 5 bases; unmatched bases: 10. The CDR3 DNA follows: TGTGCCAGTAGTGCCCCCCGGACAGGGTTGACTGAAGCTTTCTTT. Translation: CASSAPRTGLTEAFF. Full variable domain (outside the CDR3, taken from reference TRBV19 and TRBJ1-1): DGGITQSPKYLFRKEGQNVTLSCEQNLNHDAMYWYRQDPGQGLRLIYYSQIVNDFQKGDIAEGYSVSREKKESFPLTVTSAQKNPTAFYLCASSAPRTGLTEAFFGQGTRLTVV.

The gene calls are TRBV28 and TRBJ2-7; TRBD2 matches at 10 bases. CDR1 MDHEN and CDR2 SYDVKM come from the germline V gene. There are 14 residues in the CDR3. The trim removed 8 bases at V and 4 bases at J, leaving 8 bases unmatched. The CDR3, as DNA: TGTGCCAGCGTCGCTAGCGGGAGTACGTACGAGCAGTACTTC. Residues: CASVASGSTYEQYF.

The CDR3 is CASSFEREGRETQYF. The DNA of the CDR3 is TGTGCCAGCAGTTTCGAGCGGGAGGGCCGAGAGACCCAGTACTTC. V and J are TRBV28 and TRBJ2-5, with TRBD2 matching over 10 bases. Trimming took 3 bases from V and 4 from J; bases not matched to a gene: 5. The CDR3 contains 15 residues. Germline-derived CDR1 and CDR2 are MDHEN and SYDVKM.

The chain recombines TRBV13 with TRBJ1-1; 10 positions match TRBD1. Trimming cost V 5 bases and J 4 bases; bases outside gene matches: 7. The CDR3 consists of 15 residues. Germline CDR1 PRHDT, CDR2 FYEKMQ (reference sequence). CDR3 sequence (DNA): TGTGCCAGCAGCAAGTGGGGGACAGGGGTCACTGAAGCTTTCTTT. Residues: CASSKWGTGVTEAFF. Combining the CDR3 with reference TRBV13 and TRBJ1-1 gives the whole variable domain AAGVIQSPRHLIKEKRETATLKCYPIPRHDTVYWYQQGPGQDPQFLISFYEKMQSDKGSIPDRFSAQQFSDYHSELNMSSLELGDSALYFCASSKWGTGVTEAFFGQGTRLTVV.